This T cell receptor (beta chain) originates from a study of cytomegalovirus exposure and HLA in healthy donors. Use of 60 Vbeta and 13 Jbeta primers characterized the PCR. Method: immunoSEQ multiplex PCR; TCRdb's copy keeps in-frame clones and lacks some. The profile shows approximately 150,000 clones, 65% to 85% of them singletons. Germline V lookup: CDR1 SGHVS, CDR2 FNYEAQ. The CDR3 loop spans 14 amino acids. The V end was cut by 3 bases, the J end by 4 bases, with 13 bases between. The sequenced sample was PBMCs. The sequence was collected from a male donor in good health and CMV-seronegative. The chain couples TRBV7-6 to TRBJ2-7, with D perhaps matching TRBD2 (6 bases). CDR3 region: CASSFTGEGYEQYF. For the CDR3, the DNA is TGTGCCAGCAGCTTTACGGGAGAGGGGTACGAGCAGTACTTC. Using reference TRBV7-6 and TRBJ2-7 for the parts outside the CDR3, the full variable domain is GAGVSQSPRYKVTKRGQDVALRCDPISGHVSLYWYRQALGQGPEFLTYFNYEAQQDKSGLPNDRFSAERPEGSISTLTIQRTEQRDSAMYRCASSFTGEGYEQYFGPGTRLTVT.